This TCR delta chain was captured by sequencing in a study of gamma-delta chains in newborns, infants, children. Overall study: Innate gammadelta T cells reportedly expand polyclonally right after birth, driven by microbial exposure, per the title.

This clone ranks as large. The identical CDR3 is also encoded by other nucleotide sequences in the sample. TCRdb called clones from the reads again using CATT. Of about 4,500 delta-chain clones listed, about 3.4% are singletons. This CDR3 has 19 amino acids. Trimming left V 0 bases short and J 1 base short, with 15 bases between. The V gene's germline CDR1 is GEAIGNYY and CDR2 EKD. The gene calls are TRDV2 and TRDJ3; maybe TRDD3 (5 bases). The sample comprised blood. The TCR originated in a child who was a newborn, infant or young child, either healthy, febrile or measles-vaccinated (not recorded which). CDR3 in amino acids: CACDTVSGGRSWDTRQMFF. CDR3 sequence (DNA): TGTGCCTGTGACACCGTGTCCGGGGGTCGATCCTGGGACACCCGACAGATGTTTTTC.